These 6 T cell receptor beta chains were sequenced from one sample in a study of identical twins. TCRdb re-analysed the 5' RACE reads in MiXCR, keeping a single row per CDR3 protein. The table records about 730,000 distinct CDR3 sequences, about 20% of them present only once. This same sample was also part of a study on T cells expressing NK-cell markers.

The specimen sequenced was PBMCs. All receptors come from a woman under 30 in good health.

This chain joins TRBV7-2 and TRBJ2-1; D may be TRBD1 or TRBD2 (6 bases each). CDR3 length: 16 residues. In germline, CDR1 is SGHTA, CDR2 FQGNSA. V shed 5 bases and J shed 0 bases, with 14 bases lying between them. The chain's CDR3 is CASSTRGGSSYNEQFF. CDR3 in DNA: TGTGCCAGCAGCACTCGAGGGGGGAGCTCCTACAATGAGCAGTTCTTC. Using reference TRBV7-2 and TRBJ2-1 for the parts outside the CDR3, the full variable domain is GAGVSQSPSNKVTEKGKDVELRCDPISGHTALYWYRQSLGQGLEFLIYFQGNSAPDKSGLPSDRFSAERTGGSVSTLTIQRTQQEDSAVYLCASSTRGGSSYNEQFFGPGTRLTVL.

This chain links TRBV18 with TRBJ2-2; perhaps TRBD1 as D (5 bases). The CDR3 is 14 residues long. Trimming pared 1 base from V and 6 bases from J, leaving 9 bases between. Germline V gives CDR1 KGHSH, CDR2 LQKENI. CDR3 nucleotide sequence: TGTGCCAGCTCACCACAAGGGGTGGCCGGGGAGCTGTTTTTT. It encodes CASSPQGVAGELFF.

The chain carries TRBV20-1 and TRBJ2-3; no clear D gene. Trimming took 0 bases from V and 0 from J, leaving 7 bases between them. This CDR3 comprises 14 residues. The germline CDR1 and CDR2 sequences are DFQATT and SNEGSKA (reference sequence). The CDR3 spells CSAREWASTDTQYF. The DNA of the CDR3 is TGCAGTGCTAGAGAGTGGGCTAGCACAGATACGCAGTATTTT.

This clonotype was counted only a few times. The chain uses TRBV20-1 and TRBJ2-2; possibly TRBD1 or TRBD2 for D (6 bases each). Trimming stripped 5 bases from V and 0 bases from J, with 10 bases between. CDR1 and CDR2 (germline): DFQATT, SNEGSKA (reference sequence). This CDR3 contains 14 residues. CDR3 in DNA: TGCAGTGCTCGGGGGCCCACGAACACCGGGGAGCTGTTTTTT. This translates into CSARGPTNTGELFF.

J is TRBJ2-2 and V is TRBV12-3 or TRBV12-4, with D unclear. Trimming took 1 base from V and 4 from J, leaving 13 bases between them. The CDR3 loop spans 16 amino acids. DNA of the CDR3: TGTGCCAGCAGTTTAGTGGTGGCGACGATCACCGGGGAGCTGTTTTTT. Its translation is CASSLVVATITGELFF.

This clonotype is a singleton in its sample. The gene calls are TRBV20-1 and TRBJ1-1, with a possible D match to TRBD1 (6 bases). In germline, CDR1 is DFQATT, CDR2 SNEGSKA (reference sequence). Trimming took 0 bases from V and 7 from J, leaving 18 bases between them. The CDR3 is 15 amino acids. The CDR3 here is CSARDQGYWNFEAFF. As DNA, the CDR3 is TGCAGTGCTAGAGATCAGGGGTATTGGAACTTTGAAGCTTTCTTT.